The TCR beta chain under discussion was sequenced for a study of spatial heterogeneity in lung cancer. TCRdb re-analysed the 5' RACE reads in MiXCR, keeping a single row per CDR3 protein. The sample shows just over 75,000 distinct CDR3 sequences, around 7.8% of them seen only once. Trimming removed 0 bases at V and 3 bases at J, with 9 bases between. Germline V gene data show CDR1 as SGHVS and CDR2 as FNYEAQ. The length of the CDR3 is 15 residues. Specified time point: sample taken at primary tumor resection. A total of 72 untreated early-stage non-small cell lung cancer patients served as donors. Unsorted whole RNA from tumor, nontumor lung or frozen PBMC underwent sequencing. This clonotype has ten or more counts.

The receptor's source is a male donor with early-stage non-small cell lung cancer. The sequences come from PBMCs, collected at surgery. V is TRBV7-6 and J is TRBJ1-5; D is unresolved. The CDR3 DNA reads TGTGCCAGCAGCTTAGCTCCGGAACCCAATCAGCCCCAGCATTTT. This encodes CASSLAPEPNQPQHF.